The 24 T cell receptor beta chains in this list originate from one sample, sequenced in a study of blood T cell repertoires in COVID-19. Profiled with immunoSEQ multiplex PCR; TCRdb holds only in-frame clones, not every one. The sample includes roughly 50,000 clones, 70% to 90% of them seen just once. The specimen sequenced was peripheral blood. The receptors shown here come from a woman aged 55-70 years with active COVID-19.

The CDR3 DNA is TGTGCCAGCAGCCTCCAGGAAGTAGGAACTGAAGCTTTCTTT. This gives the protein CASSLQEVGTEAFF. This chain joins TRBV4-2 and TRBJ1-1; unclear D gene. This CDR3 spans 14 amino acids. Germline values: CDR1 LGHNA, CDR2 YNFKEQ. V gave up 4 bases and J gave up 5 bases, with 14 bases separating them.

This chain joins TRBV6-2 or TRBV6-3 and TRBJ2-2; 8 bases match TRBD1. J gave up 7 bases and V 2 bases, and 6 bases lay outside the gene matches. The length of the CDR3 is 15 residues. Germline V gene data show CDR1 as MNHEY and CDR2 as SVGEGT. This CDR3 reads CASSYISGGGGELFF. The DNA for the CDR3 is TGTGCCAGCAGTTACATCTCAGGGGGCGGCGGGGAGCTGTTTTTT.

In this sample, this clone turned up a few times. J is TRBJ1-1 and V is TRBV3-1 (or the pseudogene TRBV3-2); D is perhaps TRBD1 (6 bases). This CDR3 is built from 13 residues. CDR1 LGHDT and CDR2 YNNKEL come from the germline V gene (reference sequence). Between the trimmed V and J ends, which lost 4 bases and 9 bases, there was a span of 15 bases. For the CDR3, the DNA is TGTGCCAGCAGCCCCTCCGGACAGAACAAAGCTTTCTTT. This sequence encodes CASSPSGQNKAFF.

The rearrangement links TRBV9 to TRBJ2-7; no firm D call. V lost 0 bases and J lost 2, with 6 bases in between. CDR3 length equals 13 residues. Germline CDR1 is SGDLS and CDR2 is YYNGEE. In DNA form, the CDR3 reads TGTGCCAGCAGCGTAGCTACAGCCTACGAGCAGTACTTC. Residues: CASSVATAYEQYF.

The chain employs TRBV19 and TRBJ2-7; possible D gene TRBD2, 6 bases. This CDR3 has 13 amino acids. CDR1 and CDR2 (germline): LNHDA, SQIVND (reference sequence). The germline V and J ends were trimmed by 7 bases and 3 bases, with 13 bases remaining between them. CDR3: CASKEGTGYEQYF. The CDR3 bases are TGTGCCAGTAAGGAGGGTACAGGCTACGAGCAGTACTTC.

The chain links TRBV7-2 to TRBJ1-5, with 7 bases that match TRBD1. V was pared by 4 bases and J by 6 bases, with 6 bases of the junction left unmatched. The CDR3 totals 14 residues. Germline lookup yields CDR1 SGHTA and CDR2 FQGNSA. DNA for the CDR3: TGTGCCAGCAGCTATTCAGGGGGAAGTCAGCCCCAGCATTTT. Its translation: CASSYSGGSQPQHF.

The J gene is TRBJ2-4, the V gene TRBV4-2, with D perhaps matching TRBD1 (6 bases). Trimming took off 0 bases at V and 7 bases at J, with 25 bases between the two ends. The CDR3 is made up of 19 amino acids. CDR1 and CDR2 from the germline V gene are LGHNA and YNFKEQ. CDR3 amino acids: CASSQDHPGHLQRGNIQYF. CDR3 nucleotides: TGTGCCAGCAGCCAAGATCACCCGGGACACCTACAAAGGGGCAACATTCAGTACTTC.

The chain employs TRBV6-5 and TRBJ1-6, with 7 bases identical to TRBD1. The CDR3 runs to 15 residues. The germline gives CDR1 MNHEY, CDR2 SVGAGI. The ends lost 5 bases at V and 3 bases at J; junction bases unmatched: 4. Here the CDR3 DNA reads TGTGCCAGCAGTCAAAGACAGGGCTATAATTCACCCCTCCACTTT. It encodes CASSQRQGYNSPLHF.

The J gene is TRBJ1-4, the V gene TRBV11-2; TRBD1 aligns across 9 bases. V was pared by 1 base and J by 8 bases, with 8 bases of the junction left unmatched. This CDR3 has 16 residues. Per the germline V gene, CDR1 is SGHAT and CDR2 is FQNNGV. CDR3 amino acids: CASSLAAGTGLEKLFF. For the CDR3, the DNA is TGTGCCAGCAGCTTAGCGGCCGGGACAGGGCTAGAAAAACTGTTTTTT.

The chain is built from TRBV5-6 and TRBJ2-3; 11 nucleotides agree with TRBD2. Trimming took 0 bases from V and 6 from J; bases not matched to a gene: 6. The CDR3 has 16 residues. Germline V gene sequence: CDR1 SGHDT, CDR2 YYEEEE. CDR3 residues: CASSLVAGGPVDTQYF. CDR3 coding DNA: TGTGCCAGCAGCTTGGTAGCGGGGGGGCCGGTGGATACGCAGTATTTT.

The CDR3 here is CASSTTGQPNPTGTDTQYF. The CDR3 coding sequence is TGCGCCAGCAGCACAACGGGACAGCCTAACCCGACAGGCACAGATACGCAGTATTTT. The chain carries TRBV5-1 and TRBJ2-3, with 7 bases that match TRBD1. CDR3 length: 19 residues. Germline values: CDR1 SGHRS, CDR2 YFSETQ. Trimming cost V 4 bases and J 1 base; bases outside gene matches: 18.

This clone appeared a single time. The chain has TRBV7-2 and TRBJ1-5; weak D call: TRBD1 (6 bases). Trimming removed 2 bases from V and 5 bases from J, with 13 bases in between. Per the germline V gene, CDR1 is SGHTA and CDR2 is FQGNSA. This CDR3 region has 15 residues. The DNA for the CDR3 is TGTGCCAGCAGCTTATCTCTGGACAGTCATCAGCCCCAGCATTTT. This codes for CASSLSLDSHQPQHF. Full variable domain (remainder filled in from reference TRBV7-2 and TRBJ1-5): GAGVSQSPSNKVTEKGKDVELRCDPISGHTALYWYRQSLGQGLEFLIYFQGNSAPDKSGLPSDRFSAERTGGSVSTLTIQRTQQEDSAVYLCASSLSLDSHQPQHFGDGTRLSIL.

The chain employs TRBV7-2 and TRBJ1-2; TRBD1 matches at 8 bases. Germline V gene data show CDR1 as SGHTA and CDR2 as FQGNSA. The CDR3 extends over 16 amino acids. V trimming: 3 bases; J trimming: 6 bases; junction bases outside the gene matches: 12. CDR3 sequence: CASSLGQERRVDGYTF. The CDR3 nucleotides are TGTGCCAGCAGCTTGGGACAGGAGCGCAGAGTCGATGGCTACACCTTC.

This chain uses TRBV5-6 with TRBJ2-5; D gene ambiguous. Trimming removed 0 bases from V and 4 bases from J, with 4 bases in between. This CDR3 has 12 residues. Germline assignment: CDR1 SGHDT and CDR2 YYEEEE. In DNA form, the CDR3 reads TGTGCCAGCAGCTTGGCCGGAGAGACCCAGTACTTC. It is translated as CASSLAGETQYF.

V gene TRBV24-1 combines with J gene TRBJ2-3; TRBD1 matches at 8 bases. V lost 4 bases, J lost 6 bases, and 8 bases stayed unmatched. The germline CDR1 and CDR2 sequences are KGHDR and SFDVKD. This CDR3 spans 15 amino acids. The CDR3: CATSDPGQGGDTQYF. The CDR3 DNA reads TGTGCCACCAGTGACCCCGGACAGGGCGGGGATACGCAGTATTTT.

This sequence joins TRBV30 and TRBJ1-2; 7 bases line up with TRBD1. The CDR3 length is 12 residues. Germline loops: CDR1 GTSNPN, CDR2 SVGIG (reference sequence). Trimming removed 0 bases from V and 5 bases from J; junction bases left unmatched: 0. DNA for the CDR3: TGTGCCTGGAGTGTGACAGGGTATGGCTACACCTTC. Amino acids: CAWSVTGYGYTF. The full variable domain, in which reference TRBV30 and TRBJ1-2 provide the parts outside the CDR3, is SQTIHQWPATLVQPVGSPLSLECTVEGTSNPNLYWYRQAAGRGLQLLFYSVGIGQISSEVPQNLSASRPQDRQFILSSKKLLLSDSGFYLCAWSVTGYGYTFGSGTRLTVV.

The rearrangement links TRBV7-9 to TRBJ2-5; D possibly matches TRBD1 or TRBD2 (6 bases each). This CDR3 is built from 14 residues. CDR1 is SEHNR, CDR2 FQNEAQ, per germline (reference sequence). V dropped 5 bases and J dropped 5 bases, with 15 bases sitting between them. Here the CDR3 DNA reads TGTGCCAGCAGCCTAGGGGGAGGCCTGGAGACCCAGTACTTC. It translates to CASSLGGGLETQYF.

The chain joins TRBV10-3 to TRBJ1-2; TRBD1 is a possible D gene (5 bases). Trimming took 6 bases from V and 4 from J, leaving 9 bases between them. This CDR3 is 12 amino acids long. CDR1 ENHRY and CDR2 SYGVKD come from the germline V gene. The CDR3 here is CAISDSSYGYTF. CDR3 coding DNA: TGTGCCATCAGCGACAGTTCCTATGGCTACACCTTC.

V usage is TRBV10-3 and J usage is TRBJ1-2; tentatively, D is TRBD1 (6 bases). The V gene lost 3 bases and the J gene lost 2 bases, with 13 bases spanning the gap. This CDR3 region has 15 residues. Germline CDR1 and CDR2: ENHRY and SYGVKD. The CDR3 spells CAISEGGGPNYGYTF. The CDR3 DNA reads TGTGCCATCAGTGAAGGGGGTGGGCCCAACTATGGCTACACCTTC.

The chain employs TRBV10-3 and TRBJ1-3; D not certain. CDR3 length equals 14 residues. Germline V lookup: CDR1 ENHRY, CDR2 SYGVKD. V lost 3 bases to trimming and J lost 0 bases, with 6 bases between them. The CDR3 reads CAISDSVSGNTIYF. DNA for the CDR3: TGTGCCATCAGTGATTCAGTCTCTGGAAACACCATATATTTT.

In this sample, this clone turned up a few times. The J gene is TRBJ1-4, the V gene TRBV5-5; no definite D call. V gave up 0 bases and J gave up 0 bases, with 9 bases separating them. Germline loops: CDR1 SGHKS, CDR2 YYEKEE (reference sequence). CDR3 size: 16 residues. CDR3 sequence reads: CASSLGLTATNEKLFF. CDR3 DNA: TGTGCCAGCAGCTTGGGCCTCACGGCAACTAATGAAAAACTGTTTTTT.

V is TRBV3-1 (or the pseudogene TRBV3-2) and J is TRBJ1-1; TRBD1 matches 7 bases. This CDR3 comprises 16 residues. J was trimmed by 3 bases and V by 4 bases; bases with no gene match: 11. CDR1 and CDR2 from the germline V gene are LGHDT and YNNKEL (reference sequence). CDR3 in DNA: TGTGCCAGCAGCCTCAGGGGGGCCATGAGGGACACTGAAGCTTTCTTT. Encoded protein: CASSLRGAMRDTEAFF.

The CDR3, as DNA: TGTGCCAGCAGCCAAGGACAGGGACCCAATCAGCCCCAGCATTTT. It encodes CASSQGQGPNQPQHF. The V gene is TRBV14, the J gene TRBJ1-5, with 7 bases aligning to TRBD1. CDR1 and CDR2 from the germline V gene are SGHDN and FVKESK. V shed 1 base and J 3 bases; nucleotides not matched to a gene: 3. This CDR3 contains 15 residues.

V and J are TRBV3-1 (or the pseudogene TRBV3-2) and TRBJ1-2, with 11 bases identical to TRBD1. Trimming cost V 1 base and J 5 bases; bases outside gene matches: 6. Germline CDR1 reads LGHDT; CDR2 reads YNNKEL (reference sequence). The length of the CDR3 is 16 residues. CDR3 DNA: TGTGCCAGCAGCCAAGGGACGGGACAGGGGGGTTATGGCTACACCTTC. Its translation: CASSQGTGQGGYGYTF.